This TCR beta chain was sequenced for a study of T cells in Graves' hyperthyroidism and ophthalmopathy. This CDR3 contains 17 residues. Germline V gene lookup returns CDR1 SGHVS and CDR2 FQNEAQ. There are a few counts of this clonotype. A read error may account for a junction end that differs from germline. Hyperthyroidism in the patients, aged 18 to 65, was newly diagnosed and under 2 months in duration. A patient was excluded if there was uncontrolled infection, other autoimmune disease, pregnancy or lactation. Drawn at first hyperthyroidism diagnosis, the blood sample preceded any ophthalmopathy symptoms. There were TCR beta CDR3 regions amplified from RNA transcripts. Primed by the HTBI set, a first-round RT-PCR was run on the TCR CDR3. TCRdb reprocessed the multiplex PCR reads via MiXCR and lists one record per CDR3 protein. Here the sample spans a few hundred thousand distinct CDR3 sequences, more than 15% being singletons.

The J gene is TRBJ2-1, the V gene TRBV7-8; either TRBD1 or TRBD2 may supply D (5 bases each). Sequencing was done on a sample of blood. This TCR was recovered from a young woman with Graves' hyperthyroidism that later progressed to Graves' ophthalmopathy. This CDR3 is CASSLGLQQDDYDEQFF. Here the CDR3 DNA reads TGTGCCAGCAGCTTAGGTTTGCAACAGGACGACTACGATGAGCAGTTCTTC. Filled out from reference TRBV7-8 and TRBJ2-1, the complete variable domain reads GAGVSQSPRYKVAKRGQDVALRCDPISGHVSLFWYQQALGQGPEFLTYFQNEAQLDKSGLPSDRFFAERPEGSVSTLKIQRTQQEDSAVYLCASSLGLQQDDYDEQFFGPGTRLTVL.